Following are 13 T cell receptor beta chains from one sample sequenced in a study of PD-1 blockade in classical Hodgkin lymphoma. The time point denotes: cycle 4 day 1 (C4D1), after less than seven weeks of nivolumab. Each patient relapsed following autologous stem cell transplantation, and prior brentuximab vedotin exposure differed. Sequencing used immunoSEQ multiplex PCR; TCRdb keeps in-frame clones, though not all of them. The profile shows about 44,000 clones, 55% to 80% of them singletons. Sequencing used peripheral blood mononuclear cells (PBMCs), obtained before the fourth cycle of nivolumab. These TCRs come from a human donor with classical Hodgkin lymphoma.

A few counts support this clone. This sequence joins TRBV6-5 and TRBJ2-7, with D perhaps matching TRBD2 (5 bases). This CDR3 has 13 amino acids. Germline V lookup: CDR1 MNHEY, CDR2 SVGAGI. Trimming pared 7 bases from V and 5 bases from J, leaving 15 bases between. As DNA, the CDR3 is TGTGCCAGCACGTCGGGAAAACTCCACGAGCAGTACTTC. Translated, it gives CASTSGKLHEQYF.

This rearrangement joins TRBV7-9 to TRBJ2-3, with TRBD2 as a possible D gene (6 bases). The V end was cut by 8 bases, the J end by 2 bases, with 14 bases between. The CDR3 runs 14 residues. CDR1 is SEHNR, CDR2 FQNEAQ, per germline (reference sequence). CDR3 DNA sequence: TGTGCCAGCGGATCGCTAGCGTACACAGATACGCAGTATTTT. Its protein is CASGSLAYTDTQYF.

CDR3 protein: CASSDQGSEQFF. The DNA for the CDR3 is TGTGCCAGCAGTGACCAGGGGTCTGAGCAGTTCTTC. The chain is built from TRBV6-4 and TRBJ2-1; D may be TRBD1 (6 bases). Germline CDR1 and CDR2: MRHNA and SNTAGT. The CDR3 runs to 12 residues. Trimming cost V 2 bases and J 9 bases, with 8 bases left between them.

This clone was counted between two and nine times. J is TRBJ1-2 and V is TRBV2, with D maybe TRBD1 (6 bases). Germline CDR1 and CDR2: SNHLY and FYNNEI. Trimming cost V 5 bases and J 4 bases, with 26 bases left between them. This CDR3 region has 18 residues. CDR3 sequence reads: CASSRIPRTAATSYGYTF. The CDR3 DNA reads TGTGCCAGCAGTCGAATCCCTAGGACAGCCGCCACTTCCTATGGCTACACCTTC.

This chain uses TRBV7-9 with TRBJ2-3; D uncertain. Trimming stripped 5 bases from V and 3 bases from J, with 6 bases between. Germline V gives CDR1 SEHNR, CDR2 FQNEAQ (reference sequence). The CDR3 totals 12 residues. CDR3 nucleotide sequence: TGTGCCAGCAGCCTCCAGACAGATACGCAGTATTTT. It codes for CASSLQTDTQYF.

The genes are TRBV5-1 and TRBJ1-2; D perhaps matches TRBD1 (5 bases). This CDR3 region has 15 residues. V was pared by 0 bases and J by 2 bases, with 11 bases between. The germline CDR1 and CDR2 sequences are SGHRS and YFSETQ. The CDR3 sequence: CASSLGGSRNYGYTF. CDR3 coding DNA: TGCGCCAGCAGCTTGGGGGGGTCCCGAAACTATGGCTACACCTTC.

The chain couples TRBV6-5 to TRBJ1-3; 10 positions agree with TRBD1. The CDR3 is 14 amino acids. Germline CDR1 is MNHEY and CDR2 is SVGAGI. Germline trimming cut 5 bases from V and 9 bases from J; bases unmatched to any gene: 7. The CDR3 region has the DNA TGTGCCAGCAGTCGAGACAGGGGGCTAGGCACCATATATTTT. It translates to CASSRDRGLGTIYF.

This clone occurred a few times. The rearrangement links TRBV28 to TRBJ1-2; D may be TRBD1 (5 bases). There are 12 residues in the CDR3. Trimming removed 8 bases from V and 4 bases from J, with 11 bases in between. CDR1 is MDHEN and CDR2 is SYDVKM in the germline V gene. As DNA, the CDR3 is TGTGCCAGCCGGCGCGGGGGCTATGGCTACACCTTC. It specifies CASRRGGYGYTF.

Concerning this clone itself: The sample has other DNA sequences that encode this CDR3 too. The chain employs TRBV4-3 and TRBJ2-2; a weak D match, TRBD2 (6 bases). The CDR3 loop spans 15 amino acids. Germline V gene lookup returns CDR1 LGHNA and CDR2 YSLEER. V was trimmed by 1 base and J by 2 bases, leaving 8 bases between them. CDR3 sequence reads: CASSQVGSNTGELFF. The CDR3 DNA reads as TGCGCCAGCAGCCAAGTCGGGAGCAACACCGGGGAGCTGTTTTTT.

The chain uses TRBV5-6 and TRBJ2-1, with D possibly matching TRBD2 (5 bases). There are 15 residues in the CDR3. Germline CDR1 reads SGHDT; CDR2 reads YYEEEE. Deletions cut 4 bases from V and 1 base from J, with 12 bases between. For the CDR3, the DNA is TGTGCCAGCAGCCAAATTCGGGGTTCCTACAATGAGCAGTTCTTC. This codes for CASSQIRGSYNEQFF.

V and J are TRBV11-2 and TRBJ2-3; D is possibly TRBD1 (5 bases). The V end lost 1 base, the J end lost 2 bases, and 7 bases lay between the germline ends. The germline V gene has CDR1 SGHAT and CDR2 FQNNGV. The CDR3 loop spans 14 amino acids. Written as DNA, the CDR3 is TGTGCCAGCAGCTTAGGACAGCACACAGATACGCAGTATTTT. Residues: CASSLGQHTDTQYF.

The V gene is TRBV11-1, the J gene TRBJ2-1; unclear D gene. Germline V gives CDR1 SGHAT, CDR2 FQDESV (reference sequence). Trimming removed 1 base from V and 8 bases from J, with 9 bases in between. The CDR3 runs to 13 residues. The CDR3 spells CASSLVESYEQFF. The CDR3, as DNA: TGTGCCAGCAGCTTAGTGGAAAGCTATGAGCAGTTCTTC.

The chain is built from TRBV5-1 and TRBJ2-7, with 9 bases fitting TRBD1. The CDR3 sequence is 15 residues long. V lost 7 bases to trimming and J lost 2 bases; unmatched junction nucleotides: 10. The V gene's germline CDR1 is SGHRS and CDR2 YFSETQ. Here the CDR3 DNA reads TGCGCCAGCTCCCACGGGGACAGGGTTACCTACGAGCAGTACTTC. Residues: CASSHGDRVTYEQYF.